This is a list of T cell receptor beta chains from one sample in a study of CD8 T cells in ankylosing spondylitis. TCRdb processed the 5' RACE reads anew with MiXCR; each CDR3 protein has one entry. The data show hundreds of thousands of distinct CDR3 sequences, with roughly a quarter seen just once and about 0.92% held by the top ten. The material sequenced was blood, either unsorted or a sorted T cell fraction (not recorded which). These receptors came from a male donor with ankylosing spondylitis. Each CDR3 is given with its conserved first and last residue. A D gene is named only where the DNA matches it firmly. Clone sizes are given selectively: once, few, many, or a class where the clone is expanded.

V,D,J,size,DNA,CDR3
TRBV12-3/TRBV12-4,NA,TRBJ2-6,NA,TGTGCCAGCAGTCGGGTAACCTCTGGGGCCAACGTCCTGACTTTC,CASSRVTSGANVLTF
TRBV10-3,NA,TRBJ2-7,NA,TGTGCCATCAGTGAATCGGGGGGCCGGTTATACGAGCAGTACTTC,CAISESGGRLYEQYF
TRBV29-1,NA,TRBJ1-1,NA,TGCAGCGTCCGGGGGCTCATGAACACTGAAGCTTTCTTT,CSVRGLMNTEAFF
TRBV12-3/TRBV12-4,TRBD2,TRBJ2-3,few,TGTGCCAGCAGTCTCCGAGGACTAGCGGGAGGGCCGGGAGATACGCAGTATTTT,CASSLRGLAGGPGDTQYF
TRBV5-1,TRBD2,TRBJ2-5,few,TGCGCCAGCAGCTCGCCTCGGGGCGGGACTAAAGAGACCCAGTACTTC,CASSSPRGGTKETQYF
TRBV5-1,NA,TRBJ2-2,many,TGCGCCAGCAGCCTAGTTCCGGGAACCGGGGAGCTGTTTTTT,CASSLVPGTGELFF
TRBV24-1,TRBD2,TRBJ2-2,NA,TGTGCCGCCAGTGATTTGCAATCCGGGGGGCTACTAGCGGTGAACACCGGGGAGCTGTTTTTT,CAASDLQSGGLLAVNTGELFF
TRBV7-8,NA,TRBJ1-2,NA,TGTGCCAGCAGCTTAGCACACGCAACTTATGGCTACACCTTC,CASSLAHATYGYTF
TRBV20-1,TRBD2,TRBJ2-1,NA,TGCAGTGCTAGAGACCCCGCTGTAGCGGGAGTCTACAATGAGCAGTTCTTC,CSARDPAVAGVYNEQFF
TRBV28,NA,TRBJ2-2,NA,TGTGCCAGCCGACCCGGGGTGAACACCGGGGAGCTGTTTTTT,CASRPGVNTGELFF
TRBV11-2,NA,TRBJ2-5,NA,TGTGCCAGCAGCTTAGAGTGGGCTAGCGTCGCGGAGACCCAGTACTTC,CASSLEWASVAETQYF
TRBV2,NA,TRBJ1-1,NA,TGTGCCAGCAGTCTCCAAACAGCTCTGAACACTGAAGCTTTCTTT,CASSLQTALNTEAFF
TRBV15,TRBD1,TRBJ1-1,NA,TGTGCCACCAGCAGAGTGGACAGGGCGAACACTGAAGCTTTCTTT,CATSRVDRANTEAFF
TRBV3-1,NA,TRBJ2-7,few,TGTGCCAGCAGCCAAGGGAACGAGCAGTACTTC,CASSQGNEQYF
TRBV12-3/TRBV12-4,NA,TRBJ2-1,NA,TGTGCCAGCAGCCCTGGGACTTATCAGTTCTTC,CASSPGTYQFF
TRBV11-2,NA,TRBJ2-5,many,TGTGCCAGCAGCTCTGACTGGCTCACGTACTTC,CASSSDWLTYF
TRBV5-1,NA,TRBJ1-4,NA,TGCGCCAGCAGCTTCAATAATGAAAAACTGTTTTTT,CASSFNNEKLFF
TRBV11-2,NA,TRBJ2-1,NA,TGTGCCAGCAGCAAGAACAGGGAAAGCTCCTACAATGAGCAGTTCTTC,CASSKNRESSYNEQFF
TRBV20-1,NA,TRBJ1-2,NA,TGCAGTGTCCGAGAGTGGGGGACCTATGGCTACACCTTC,CSVREWGTYGYTF
TRBV20-1,NA,TRBJ2-3,few,TGCAGTGCTAGAGTGCCCAGAACTAGCACAGATACGCAGTATTTT,CSARVPRTSTDTQYF
TRBV20-1,NA,TRBJ2-7,NA,TGCAGTGCTAGAGCCCCTTTTAGCGAAACCTACGAGCAGTACTTC,CSARAPFSETYEQYF
TRBV29-1,NA,TRBJ2-1,NA,TGCAGCGTCCAGGACTCAAACAATGAGCAGTTCTTC,CSVQDSNNEQFF
TRBV19,TRBD2,TRBJ2-2,few,TGTGCCAGTAGTATCCGACTAGCGGGAGGAACCGGGGAGCTGTTTTTT,CASSIRLAGGTGELFF
TRBV20-1,TRBD2,TRBJ2-1,NA,TGCAGTGCCCTGACCCCTAGCGGGAAAGACAATGAGCAGTTCTTC,CSALTPSGKDNEQFF
TRBV29-1,NA,TRBJ1-3,few,TGCAGCGTTGCGGTGGCTGGAAACACCATATATTTT,CSVAVAGNTIYF
TRBV7-9,TRBD1,TRBJ1-3,NA,TGTGCCAGCGACAGGGCTGGAAACACCATATATTTT,CASDRAGNTIYF
TRBV20-1,NA,TRBJ1-4,few,TGCAGTGCTAGAGGGCAGATTAATGAAAAACTGTTTTTT,CSARGQINEKLFF
TRBV10-3,NA,TRBJ1-1,NA,TGTGCCATCAGTGGGTCAAGTAGGGACACTGAAGCTTTCTTT,CAISGSSRDTEAFF
TRBV7-2,TRBD1,TRBJ1-2,NA,TGTGCCAGCAGCCCGGGACAGGGGGCGTTAGATGGCTACACCTTC,CASSPGQGALDGYTF
TRBV5-1,TRBD1,TRBJ2-3,few,TGCGCCAGCGGACAGGGGGAGATGACAGATACGCAGTATTTT,CASGQGEMTDTQYF
TRBV3-1,NA,TRBJ2-5,few,TGTGCCAGCAGCCAAGGAGATGCCCAGTACTTC,CASSQGDAQYF
TRBV20-1,TRBD2,TRBJ2-7,few,TGCAGTGCGCCGACTAGCAGCGTCCACGAGCAGTACTTC,CSAPTSSVHEQYF
TRBV10-2,NA,TRBJ1-2,NA,TGCGCCAGCAGTGAGTCGTCGGGGTCCTATGGCTACACCTTC,CASSESSGSYGYTF
TRBV5-1,TRBD1,TRBJ1-6,few,TGCGCCAGCAGCTCCCGGGACAGGGGAAATTCACCCCTCCACTTT,CASSSRDRGNSPLHF
TRBV3-1,NA,TRBJ1-1,NA,TGTGCCAGCACCCCCCACGGAGATAAGAACACTGAAGCTTTCTTT,CASTPHGDKNTEAFF
TRBV10-3,NA,TRBJ1-3,NA,TGTGCCATCCGACAGCGAAGCTCTGGAAACACCATATATTTT,CAIRQRSSGNTIYF
TRBV12-3/TRBV12-4,TRBD1,TRBJ2-2,NA,TGTGCCAGCAAGTGGACAGGGGACACCGGGGAGCTGTTTTTT,CASKWTGDTGELFF
TRBV24-1,TRBD2,TRBJ2-1,NA,TGTGCCACCAGTGACGGACTAGCGGGAGACAATGAGCAGTTCTTC,CATSDGLAGDNEQFF
TRBV20-1,NA,TRBJ2-5,few,TGCAGTGCTAGAGATAGGAAAGGCCTCGGAGAGACCCAGTACTTC,CSARDRKGLGETQYF
TRBV15,TRBD2,TRBJ2-4,NA,TGTGCCACCAGCAGGAATCGGGGGGACATTCAGTACTTC,CATSRNRGDIQYF
TRBV11-3,NA,TRBJ2-2,many,TGTGCCAGCAGGTTGCTTCAGGGGAACACCGGGGAGCTGTTTTTT,CASRLLQGNTGELFF
TRBV12-3/TRBV12-4,TRBD2,TRBJ2-1,many,TGTGCCAGCAGCGGGACTAGCGGGAGCTACAATGAGCAGTTCTTC,CASSGTSGSYNEQFF
TRBV9,TRBD1,TRBJ1-2,NA,TGTGCCAGCAGCGCGGGACAGGGGGAGGTAAAGGTCTATGGCTACACCTTC,CASSAGQGEVKVYGYTF
TRBV5-1,TRBD2,TRBJ2-1,NA,TGCGCCAGCAGCTTGGCCGGGAGGGCCTACAATGAGCAGTTCTTC,CASSLAGRAYNEQFF
TRBV11-3,TRBD2,TRBJ2-1,NA,TGTGCCAGCAGCTTAGGGACTAGCTATTCGAATGAGCAGTTCTTC,CASSLGTSYSNEQFF
TRBV24-1,TRBD2,TRBJ2-3,NA,TGTGCCACCAGTGACCGAAGTACGCGGGAGGGCAGAGATACGCAGTATTTT,CATSDRSTREGRDTQYF